The 9 T cell receptor beta chains below all came from one sample that was sequenced in a study of neurological immune-mediated disorders (dated by TCRdb to between 2018 and 2021). Library creation used 5' RACE. The run used an Illumina HiSeq 2500. The public reads were reanalyzed by TCRdb: fastp trimming at Q25, MiXCR alignment, in-frame beta chains only. Each entry merges the rows of one CDR3 protein and shows their most common DNA and genes. The sample records approximately 82,000 distinct CDR3 sequences, 13% to 15% of which are singletons. The ten largest make up 6.5% to 8% of the sample. Sequenced sample: PBMCs. Receptors originate from a woman aged 45 to 65 in good health.

This clonotype was found many times. The chain couples TRBV28 to TRBJ2-3; tentative D call: TRBD2 (6 bases). Germline V lookup: CDR1 MDHEN, CDR2 SYDVKM. Trimming cost V 6 bases and J 6 bases, with 19 bases left between them. The CDR3 loop spans 15 amino acids. Here the CDR3 reads CASSRQIAADDTQYF. The CDR3 region has the DNA TGTGCCAGCAGCCGTCAAATAGCGGCGGACGATACGCAGTATTTT. The full variable domain, completed using reference TRBV28 and TRBJ2-3, is DVKVTQSSRYLVKRTGEKVFLECVQDMDHENMFWYRQDPGLGLRLIYFSYDVKMKEKGDIPEGYSVSREKKERFSLILESASTNQTSMYLCASSRQIAADDTQYFGPGTRLTVL.

This clonotype has a count of ten or more. The junction departs from the called germline gene at one end, perhaps through a read error. The J gene is TRBJ1-6, the V gene TRBV12-3 or TRBV12-4; no firm D call. The CDR3 runs to 15 residues. In DNA form, the CDR3 reads TGTGCCAGCAGTTTCGGCAGCTCCTATAATTCACCCCCCCACTTT. Protein: CASSFGSSYNSPPHF.

This clonotype was seen repeatedly, ten times or more. This sequence joins TRBV3-1 and TRBJ2-5; D remains ambiguous. Germline CDR1 reads LGHDT; CDR2 reads YNNKEL (reference sequence). V was trimmed by 4 bases and J by 5 bases, leaving 8 bases between them. This CDR3 is built from 12 residues. The CDR3 DNA follows: TGTGCCAGCAGCCTGAGTGTGGAGACCCAGTACTTC. This gives the protein CASSLSVETQYF.

This clonotype was recorded at least ten times. The chain recombines TRBV6-6 with TRBJ2-7; D not resolved. This CDR3 is 11 amino acids long. From germline, CDR1 is MNHNY and CDR2 SVGAGI (reference sequence). Trimming removed 5 bases at V and 4 bases at J, with 6 bases between. The DNA for the CDR3 is TGTGCCAGCAGTGCCGAATACGAGCAGTACTTC. Amino acids: CASSAEYEQYF.

The rearrangement links TRBV5-1 to TRBJ1-1, with D hard to call. With 7 bases removed from V and 6 bases from J, the gap between germline ends came to 10 bases. In germline, CDR1 is SGHRS, CDR2 YFSETQ. This CDR3 is built from 11 residues. The CDR3 sequence: CASRREAEAFF. The CDR3 DNA reads TGCGCCAGCCGCCGGGAAGCTGAAGCTTTCTTT.

The gene calls are TRBV28 and TRBJ2-7; D gene ambiguous. The CDR3 contains 14 residues. Germline-derived CDR1 and CDR2 are MDHEN and SYDVKM. Trimming removed 2 bases from V and 0 bases from J, with 8 bases in between. This CDR3 reads CASSLVTASYEQYF. CDR3 DNA: TGTGCCAGCAGTTTAGTCACTGCCTCCTACGAGCAGTACTTC.

In this sample, this clonotype turned up many times. J is TRBJ2-5 and V is TRBV5-1, with 9 bases matching TRBD1. The CDR3 is 14 residues long. V lost 2 bases to trimming and J lost 4 bases; unmatched junction nucleotides: 3. The V gene's germline CDR1 is SGHRS and CDR2 YFSETQ. CDR3 in amino acids: CASSFGQGRETQYF. The CDR3 nucleotides are TGCGCCAGCAGCTTTGGACAGGGGCGAGAGACCCAGTACTTC.

This clonotype was found many times. This chain connects TRBV12-3 or TRBV12-4 to TRBJ1-6; D perhaps matches TRBD1 (5 bases). The V and J ends lost 3 bases and 7 bases respectively, with 10 bases between them. The length of the CDR3 is 14 residues. CDR3 sequence reads: CASSLGAGNSPLHF. CDR3 bases: TGTGCCAGCAGTTTGGGCGCAGGGAATTCACCCCTCCACTTT.

This clonotype was seen ten or more times. The rearrangement joins TRBV7-9 to TRBJ2-4; D unclear. The CDR3 runs 13 residues. The germline CDR1 and CDR2 sequences are SEHNR and FQNEAQ (reference sequence). The germline V and J ends were trimmed by 3 bases and 8 bases, with 11 bases remaining between them. This CDR3 reads CASSFSIPHIQYF. The CDR3 region has the DNA TGTGCCAGCAGCTTTTCAATACCCCACATTCAGTACTTC.